This T cell receptor (beta chain) stems from a study of T cell responses to AZD1222 COVID-19 vaccine. Produced via immunoSEQ multiplex PCR; TCRdb's table is partial and in-frame only. The profile shows roughly 170,000 clones, around 90% of them singletons. With respect to this clone: Its antigen is currently unknown.

Study findings and constraints: Only a handful of people who got AZD1222 tested seropositive at baseline. Females made up more of the donors, who were largely white British, and clonal diversity may have come out too low. Across the whole spike, CD4 TCRs peaked at regions 160-218 and 743-854.

CDR3 size: 13 residues. Trimming left V 4 bases short and J 2 bases short, with 9 bases between. Looked up from germline, CDR1 is MNHEY and CDR2 is SVGEGT. The clonotype originates from an adult in good health. This specimen consisted of peripheral blood, obtained on day 0 of AZD1222 vaccination. The rearrangement uses TRBV6-2 or TRBV6-3 and TRBJ2-7, with D unresolved. The CDR3 nucleotides are TGTGCCAGCAGTTTTCTAACCCCCTACGAGCAGTACTTC. This translates into CASSFLTPYEQYF.